The rows below give T cell receptor beta chains drawn from one sample of a study of T cell repertoires in cytomegalovirus infection. TCRdb fed the reads into MiXCR, producing one record per CDR3 protein. The sample lists approximately 770,000 distinct CDR3 sequences, 25% to 35% occurring once. These receptors' targets are unknown. Material: cultured CD8+ T cells from PBMCs, obtained from culture after CMV antigen stimulation. The receptors come from a human donor in good health (CMV status not recorded). Some clones in this sample may be carry-over from other donors' samples. CDR3s include the opening cysteine and the closing phenylalanine or tryptophan. The D gene is left open where the match is weak. Clone sizes are given selectively: once, few, many, or a class where the clone is expanded.

DNA: TGTGCCACCAGTGATTTGCTGAGTCCACGGGCGAACACCGGGGAGCTGTTTTTT
CDR3: CATSDLLSPRANTGELFF
V: TRBV24-1
length: 18
J: TRBJ2-2
D: NA
size: NA

DNA: TGTGCCAGCAGCTACCCGGGACAGGGGGTTTTACCTGCTTTCTTT
CDR3: CASSYPGQGVLPAFF
V: TRBV14
length: 15
J: TRBJ1-1
D: TRBD1
size: NA

DNA: TGTGCCAGCAGCTTAGAACGGGCCAGGGGATCCTATGGCTACACCTTC
CDR3: CASSLERARGSYGYTF
V: TRBV13
length: 16
J: TRBJ1-2
D: NA
size: NA

DNA: TGTGCCAGCAGAACCAGCGGGGGGGCATTCGAGCAGTACTTC
CDR3: CASRTSGGAFEQYF
V: TRBV13
length: 14
J: TRBJ2-7
D: TRBD2
size: many

DNA: TGTGCCAGCAGCCAAGATGGAACTAGCGGTTTGATAGATACGCAGTATTTT
CDR3: CASSQDGTSGLIDTQYF
V: TRBV4-2
length: 17
J: TRBJ2-3
D: TRBD2
size: NA

DNA: TGTGCCAGCAGTCCCAACCCCTATTACAATGAGCAGTTCTTC
CDR3: CASSPNPYYNEQFF
V: TRBV12-3/TRBV12-4
length: 14
J: TRBJ2-1
D: NA
size: many

DNA: TGTGCCAGCAGCCCCCCGGCAGTCTACTATGGCTACACCTTC
CDR3: CASSPPAVYYGYTF
V: TRBV7-2
length: 14
J: TRBJ1-2
D: NA
size: NA

DNA: TGTGCCAGTAGTATTAGGCAGACTAACACCGGGGAGCTGTTTTTT
CDR3: CASSIRQTNTGELFF
V: TRBV19
length: 15
J: TRBJ2-2
D: NA
size: few

DNA: TGTGCCAGCAGTTATGGACGGGGTCAGCCCCAGCATTTT
CDR3: CASSYGRGQPQHF
V: TRBV6-2/TRBV6-3
length: 13
J: TRBJ1-5
D: NA
size: many

DNA: TGTGCCAGCAGTGACCTGGACAGGGGGCTCACCGGGGAGCTGTTTTTT
CDR3: CASSDLDRGLTGELFF
V: TRBV6-4
length: 16
J: TRBJ2-2
D: TRBD1
size: NA

DNA: TGTGCCAGCAGCTGGGGGGCTTATGGCTACACCTTC
CDR3: CASSWGAYGYTF
V: TRBV7-2
length: 12
J: TRBJ1-2
D: NA
size: few

DNA: TGTGCCAGTGTTGGACAGAATAGCAATCAGCCCCAGCATTTT
CDR3: CASVGQNSNQPQHF
V: TRBV19
length: 14
J: TRBJ1-5
D: NA
size: NA

DNA: TGTGCCAGCAGCTTAGCCCTGGGACAGGCATATAATTCACCCCTCCACTTT
CDR3: CASSLALGQAYNSPLHF
V: TRBV7-2
length: 17
J: TRBJ1-6
D: TRBD1
size: NA

DNA: TGCGCCAGCAGCTCTACAGGGATTCGAGGGGAGCTGTTTTTT
CDR3: CASSSTGIRGELFF
V: TRBV5-1
length: 14
J: TRBJ2-2
D: NA
size: few

DNA: TGTGCCAGCAGTGAATTCCGGGCGTCTGGGGCCAACGTCCTGACTTTC
CDR3: CASSEFRASGANVLTF
V: TRBV25-1
length: 16
J: TRBJ2-6
D: NA
size: few

DNA: TGTGCCATCAGTGAGACCATCGCATTGAACACTGAAGCTTTCTTT
CDR3: CAISETIALNTEAFF
V: TRBV10-3
length: 15
J: TRBJ1-1
D: NA
size: once

DNA: TGTGCCAGCAGTTTGCGGCGACGCGATCAGCCCCAGCATTTT
CDR3: CASSLRRRDQPQHF
V: TRBV28
length: 14
J: TRBJ1-5
D: NA
size: NA

DNA: TGCAGTGCTAGAGATTGGGGGGTCACTGAAGCTTTCTTT
CDR3: CSARDWGVTEAFF
V: TRBV20-1
length: 13
J: TRBJ1-1
D: NA
size: once

DNA: TGTGCCACCAGCAGAGATGGTTCAGGTGAGGCTTTCTTT
CDR3: CATSRDGSGEAFF
V: TRBV15
length: 13
J: TRBJ1-1
D: NA
size: few

DNA: TGTGCCAGCAGTGAATGGGGAACTAGCGGGGTGATCGTTAGCACAGATACGCAGTATTTT
CDR3: CASSEWGTSGVIVSTDTQYF
V: TRBV25-1
length: 20
J: TRBJ2-3
D: TRBD2
size: few

DNA: TGTGCCAGCAGCTCCCCGACACTCCGGGGGGATGGCTACACCTTC
CDR3: CASSSPTLRGDGYTF
V: TRBV13
length: 15
J: TRBJ1-2
D: NA
size: NA

DNA: TGTGCCAGCAGCTCTCAGGGACAGGGGATATATCAGCCCCAGCATTTT
CDR3: CASSSQGQGIYQPQHF
V: TRBV7-9
length: 16
J: TRBJ1-5
D: TRBD1
size: NA

DNA: TGTGCCATCAGTGATGGGGGAGCCGGCGGGAACACTGAAGCTTTCTTT
CDR3: CAISDGGAGGNTEAFF
V: TRBV10-3
length: 16
J: TRBJ1-1
D: NA
size: NA

DNA: TGTGCCAGCAGTTTATCAGGGCAGTGGATTAACTATGGCTACACCTTC
CDR3: CASSLSGQWINYGYTF
V: TRBV27
length: 16
J: TRBJ1-2
D: NA
size: NA

DNA: TGCGCCAGCAGCCGAGGAGAAATGAACACTGAAGCTTTCTTT
CDR3: CASSRGEMNTEAFF
V: TRBV5-1
length: 14
J: TRBJ1-1
D: NA
size: few

DNA: TGTGCCAGCAGCTCTAGCCCCTTACTAGCGGGGAATCGGGAGACCCAGTACTTC
CDR3: CASSSSPLLAGNRETQYF
V: TRBV7-8
length: 18
J: TRBJ2-5
D: TRBD2
size: NA

DNA: TGTGCCAGCAGGATAGGGGATGAGCAGTTCTTC
CDR3: CASRIGDEQFF
V: TRBV27
length: 11
J: TRBJ2-1
D: NA
size: NA

DNA: TGTGCTAGCGGTTGGGACAGGGGGCAGTACTATGGCTACACCTTC
CDR3: CASGWDRGQYYGYTF
V: TRBV7-7
length: 15
J: TRBJ1-2
D: TRBD1
size: NA